Each of the 10 T cell receptor beta chains below was sequenced from the same sample in a study of shared clonotypes between healthy human individuals (dated by TCRdb to 2020 to 2021). The library was produced with the immunoSEQ multiplex PCR assay. Held by TCRdb, this immuneACCESS table contains in-frame sequences only and omits some clones. Under half of the omission traces to an unresolved V gene where checked; the cause of the rest is unknown. This sample is represented by roughly 2.1 million clones; approximately 94% of them were singletons. The ten biggest clones cover 1.5% to 2% of the sample. CD8 naive samples were obtained by positive selection for CCR7 among CD45RO-negative cells, yielding a CD45RA+CCR7+ population from which TemRA cells were excluded. Input material: naive CD8+ T cells from PBMCs. Read against the paper, the sample's cell subset or site label means: CD45RA+CCR7+. The receptors shown here come from a young man in good health. Some clones in this sample may be carry-over from other donors' samples.

The genes are TRBV27 and TRBJ1-5; possible D gene TRBD1, 5 bases. CDR3 length: 16 amino acids. V dropped 4 bases and J dropped 1 base, with 14 bases sitting between them. In germline, CDR1 is MNHEY, CDR2 SMNVEV (reference sequence). The CDR3 loop is CASSSPRDGSNQPQHF. The CDR3, as DNA: TGTGCCAGCAGTTCCCCCCGGGACGGGAGCAATCAGCCCCAGCATTTT.

V gene TRBV29-1 combines with J gene TRBJ2-2; possible D gene TRBD2, 6 bases. The germline CDR1 and CDR2 sequences are SQVTM and ANQGSEA. This CDR3 is 13 amino acids long. V was shortened by 7 bases and J by 4 bases, with 13 bases between the two germline ends. CDR3 bases: TGCAGCGGACTAGTAGGTGGCACCGGGGAGCTGTTTTTT. Protein product: CSGLVGGTGELFF.

This clone was seen only once. J is TRBJ2-3 and V is TRBV28; D may correspond to TRBD1 or TRBD2 (5 bases each). V was shortened by 8 bases and J by 0 bases, with 9 bases between the two germline ends. Germline V gene data show CDR1 as MDHEN and CDR2 as SYDVKM. This CDR3 is built from 13 residues. The CDR3 here is CASLRDSTDTQYF. The CDR3 DNA reads as TGTGCCAGCCTCCGGGACAGCACAGATACGCAGTATTTT. Supplemented by reference TRBV28 and TRBJ2-3, the full variable domain reads DVKVTQSSRYLVKRTGEKVFLECVQDMDHENMFWYRQDPGLGLRLIYFSYDVKMKEKGDIPEGYSVSREKKERFSLILESASTNQTSMYLCASLRDSTDTQYFGPGTRLTVL.

The chain links TRBV2 to TRBJ1-2, with 8 bases that match TRBD1. This CDR3 contains 13 residues. CDR1 is SNHLY and CDR2 is FYNNEI in the germline V gene. V lost 10 bases and J lost 6; bases outside the gene matches: 10. The CDR3 protein is CATPDDRGHGYTF. Written as DNA, the CDR3 is TGTGCCACCCCGGATGACAGGGGACATGGCTACACCTTC.

This chain connects TRBV2 to TRBJ2-7, with a possible D match to TRBD1 (6 bases). V lost 5 bases, J lost 1 base, and 15 bases lay in between. Germline V gene lookup returns CDR1 SNHLY and CDR2 FYNNEI. The CDR3 sequence is 15 residues long. The CDR3 sequence: CASSYTRGSSYEQYF. The CDR3 region has the DNA TGTGCCAGCAGTTATACCAGGGGCAGTTCCTACGAGCAGTACTTC.

The chain has TRBV2 and TRBJ1-5; D not resolved. Germline V gene sequence: CDR1 SNHLY, CDR2 FYNNEI. This CDR3 is 15 amino acids long. Trimming removed 3 bases at V and 0 bases at J, with 9 bases between. For the CDR3, the DNA is TGTGCCAGCAGTGAGGAACGTTTTAGCAATCAGCCCCAGCATTTT. This gives the protein CASSEERFSNQPQHF.

The table lists this clone with a count of one. Other DNA sequences in this sample translate to the same CDR3. The chain recombines TRBV27 with TRBJ2-7; tentative D call: TRBD2 (6 bases). The CDR3 spans 14 residues. Germline V gene lookup returns CDR1 MNHEY and CDR2 SMNVEV (reference sequence). Trimming cost V 5 bases and J 2 bases, with 13 bases left between them. The CDR3 spells CASSPLGGTYEQYF. In DNA, the CDR3 is TGTGCCAGCAGTCCGCTAGGAGGGACCTACGAGCAGTACTTC.

About this clone itself: The same CDR3 can be traced to other DNA sequences in this sample. The V gene is TRBV5-4, the J gene TRBJ1-3; D gene ambiguous. Trimming pared 0 bases from V and 0 bases from J, leaving 4 bases between. The CDR3 totals 14 residues. Germline CDR1 is SGHNT and CDR2 is YYREEE (reference sequence). The CDR3 loop is CASSLGGSGNTIYF. In DNA, the CDR3 is TGTGCCAGCAGCTTGGGGGGCTCTGGAAACACCATATATTTT.

The chain links TRBV27 to TRBJ2-7; unclear D gene. The CDR3 runs to 11 residues. Per germline, CDR1 MNHEY and CDR2 SMNVEV (reference sequence). With 5 bases removed from V and 5 bases from J, the gap between germline ends came to 7 bases. CDR3 bases: TGTGCCAGCAGTACTCCCCACGAGCAGTACTTC. Translated, it gives CASSTPHEQYF.

As DNA, the CDR3 is TGTGCCAGCAGCGCCGGGACAGGGTACGGCGAGTTTTCTGGCTACACCTTC. This translates into CASSAGTGYGEFSGYTF. The chain links TRBV9 to TRBJ1-2; 9 bases are shared with TRBD1. After removal of 3 bases from V and 7 bases from J, the junction contained 16 bases not matched to a gene. Germline lookup yields CDR1 SGDLS and CDR2 YYNGEE. The CDR3 sequence is 17 residues long.